Below, 2 T cell receptor beta chains from the same sample are listed, as sequenced in a study of blood T cell repertoires in COVID-19. TCRdb's table, derived via immunoSEQ multiplex PCR, lists solely in-frame clones and lacks some. The sample yields 180,000 or so clones, about 91% seen once. Sequenced material: PBMCs or T cells enriched from blood (not recorded which). These receptors came from a woman aged 40-49 years with acute COVID-19.

The V call is TRBV9, the J call TRBJ2-1; TRBD2 matches at 8 bases. The CDR3 covers 21 residues. With 3 bases clipped from V and 1 base from J, the junction kept 21 bases outside the gene matches. The germline V gene has CDR1 SGDLS and CDR2 YYNGEE. The CDR3 nucleotides are TGTGCCAGCAGCGGCCCGGCGGGACTAGATCGCGGGGGTTCGTCCTACAATGAGCAGTTCTTC. It yields the protein CASSGPAGLDRGGSSYNEQFF.

The CDR3, as DNA: TGTGCCAGCAGCTTCTCAGACCAAGAGACCCAGTACTTC. Translating it yields CASSFSDQETQYF. The V and J genes are TRBV11-2 and TRBJ2-5, with D uncertain. The V gene lost 3 bases and the J gene lost 0 bases, with 5 bases spanning the gap. The germline gives CDR1 SGHAT, CDR2 FQNNGV. This CDR3 has 13 amino acids.